This T cell receptor (beta chain) was sequenced for a study of T cell responses to AZD1222 COVID-19 vaccine. Study results and caveats: Just a handful of AZD1222 recipients tested seropositive at baseline. Per reports, nearly half of all spike-specific TCRs target regions that are unmutated in variants.

The assay was immunoSEQ multiplex PCR, and TCRdb's table has in-frame clones only and misses some. The data contain about 96,000 clones, 75% to 90% of them singletons. Turning to this clone: What it recognizes is unknown.

The TCR sequence derives from an adult in good health. The sample consisted of peripheral blood, taken on day 0 of AZD1222 vaccination.

CDR3 protein: CASSQDERITGELFF. The CDR3 region has the DNA TGTGCCAGCAGCCAAGATGAGCGGATCACCGGGGAGCTGTTTTTT. The chain couples TRBV3-1 (or the pseudogene TRBV3-2) to TRBJ2-2, with TRBD2 as a possible D gene (5 bases). The CDR3 loop spans 15 amino acids. Deletions cut 0 bases from V and 4 bases from J, with 9 bases between. Germline loops: CDR1 LGHDT, CDR2 YNNKEL (reference sequence).